One and the same sample provided the 2 T cell receptor beta chains below, sequenced in a study of cytomegalovirus exposure and HLA in healthy donors. PCR primers comprised 60 Vbeta and 13 Jbeta primers. Assay: immunoSEQ multiplex PCR; the TCRdb copy retains only in-frame clones and omits some. Among some 96,000 clones listed, less than 85% were seen once. The sample was PBMCs. The receptors come from an older woman in good health and CMV-seropositive.

As concerns this clone: Sequence at one end of the junction differs from germline and may be a read error. This chain connects TRBV28 to TRBJ1-2; possible D gene TRBD1, 5 bases. This CDR3 region has 14 residues. Germline CDR1 is MDHEN and CDR2 is SYDVKM. This chain's CDR3 is CASTEGGTNYGYPF. DNA for the CDR3: TGTGCCAGCACCGAAGGAGGGACTAACTATGGCTACCCCTTC.

J is TRBJ2-2 and V is TRBV2, with 12 bases aligning to TRBD2. The CDR3 runs to 14 residues. The germline gives CDR1 SNHLY, CDR2 FYNNEI. The V gene end was trimmed by 9 bases and the J gene end by 5 bases; junction bases not matched to a gene: 4. The CDR3 spells CASLAGGPTGELFF. The CDR3 DNA is TGTGCCAGTCTAGCGGGAGGGCCTACCGGGGAGCTGTTTTTT.